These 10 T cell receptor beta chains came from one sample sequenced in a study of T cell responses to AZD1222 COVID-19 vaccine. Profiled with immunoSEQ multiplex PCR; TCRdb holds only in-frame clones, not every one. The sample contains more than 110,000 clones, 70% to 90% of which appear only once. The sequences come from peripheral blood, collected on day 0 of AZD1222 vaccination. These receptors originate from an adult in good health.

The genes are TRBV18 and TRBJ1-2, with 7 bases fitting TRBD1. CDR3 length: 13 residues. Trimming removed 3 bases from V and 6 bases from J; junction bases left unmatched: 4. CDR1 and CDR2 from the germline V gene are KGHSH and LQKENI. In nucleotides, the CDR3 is TGTGCCAGCTCACCTACGGGACAGCATGGCTACACCTTC. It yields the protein CASSPTGQHGYTF.

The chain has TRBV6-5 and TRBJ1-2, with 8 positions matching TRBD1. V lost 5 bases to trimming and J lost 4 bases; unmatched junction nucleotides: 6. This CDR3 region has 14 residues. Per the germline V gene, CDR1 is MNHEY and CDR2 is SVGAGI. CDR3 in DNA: TGTGCCAGCAGTAACAAGGACAGGGCCTATGGCTACACCTTC. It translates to CASSNKDRAYGYTF.

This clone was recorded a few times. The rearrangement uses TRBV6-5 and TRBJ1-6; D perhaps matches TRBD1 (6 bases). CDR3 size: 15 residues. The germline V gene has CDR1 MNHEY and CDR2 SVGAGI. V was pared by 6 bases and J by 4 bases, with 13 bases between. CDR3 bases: TGTGCCAGCAGAGTCGGGACATATTATAATTCACCCCTCCACTTT. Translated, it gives CASRVGTYYNSPLHF.

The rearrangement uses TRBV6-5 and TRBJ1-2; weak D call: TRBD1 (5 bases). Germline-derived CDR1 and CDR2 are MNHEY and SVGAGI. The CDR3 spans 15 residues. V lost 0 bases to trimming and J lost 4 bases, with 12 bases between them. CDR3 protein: CASSYSTTVSYGYTF. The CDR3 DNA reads TGTGCCAGCAGTTACTCGACGACAGTTTCCTATGGCTACACCTTC.

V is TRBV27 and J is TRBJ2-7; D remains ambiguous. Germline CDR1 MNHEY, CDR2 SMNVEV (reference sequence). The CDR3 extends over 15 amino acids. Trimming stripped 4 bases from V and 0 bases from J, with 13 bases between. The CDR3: CASSSRLGSSYEQYF. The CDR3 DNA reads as TGTGCCAGCAGTTCCCGTTTGGGGTCCTCCTACGAGCAGTACTTC.

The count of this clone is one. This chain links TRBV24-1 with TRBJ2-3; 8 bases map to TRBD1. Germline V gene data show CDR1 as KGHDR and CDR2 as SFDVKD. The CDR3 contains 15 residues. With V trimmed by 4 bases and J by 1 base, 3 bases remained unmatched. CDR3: CATSETGGGTDTQYF. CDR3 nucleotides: TGTGCCACCAGTGAAACAGGGGGAGGCACAGATACGCAGTATTTT.

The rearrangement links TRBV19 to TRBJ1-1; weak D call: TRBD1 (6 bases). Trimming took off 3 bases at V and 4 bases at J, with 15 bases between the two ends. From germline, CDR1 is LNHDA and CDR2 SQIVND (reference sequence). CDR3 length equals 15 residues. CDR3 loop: CASSIPGGRGTEAFF. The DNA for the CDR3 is TGTGCCAGTAGTATTCCCGGGGGCCGCGGCACTGAAGCTTTCTTT. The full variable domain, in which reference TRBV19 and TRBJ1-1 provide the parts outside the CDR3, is DGGITQSPKYLFRKEGQNVTLSCEQNLNHDAMYWYRQDPGQGLRLIYYSQIVNDFQKGDIAEGYSVSREKKESFPLTVTSAQKNPTAFYLCASSIPGGRGTEAFFGQGTRLTVV.

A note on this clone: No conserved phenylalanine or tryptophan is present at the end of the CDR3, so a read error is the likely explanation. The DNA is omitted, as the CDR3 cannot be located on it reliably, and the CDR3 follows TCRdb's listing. The CDR3 loop reads CASSYSSDRAIY. V is TRBV6-2 or TRBV6-3 and J is TRBJ2-7; the D call of TRBD1 is as the table states it, not checked on the DNA. Germline CDR1 reads MNHEY; CDR2 reads SVGEGT. The CDR3 extends over 12 residues, inclusive of both ends.

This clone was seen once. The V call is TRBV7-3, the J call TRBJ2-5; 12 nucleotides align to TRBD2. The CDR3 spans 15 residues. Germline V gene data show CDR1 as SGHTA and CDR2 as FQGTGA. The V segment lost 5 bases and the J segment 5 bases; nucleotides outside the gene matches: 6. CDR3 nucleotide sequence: TGTGCCAGCAGCCAGACTAGCGGGAGTCGGGAGACCCAGTACTTC. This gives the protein CASSQTSGSRETQYF.

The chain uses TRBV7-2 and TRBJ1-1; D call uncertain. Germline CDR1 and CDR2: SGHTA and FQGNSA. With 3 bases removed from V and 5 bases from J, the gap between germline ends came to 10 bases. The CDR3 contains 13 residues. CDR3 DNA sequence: TGTGCCAGCAGCTTTTCCCAGGATACTGAAGCTTTCTTT. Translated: CASSFSQDTEAFF. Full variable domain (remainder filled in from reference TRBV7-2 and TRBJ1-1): GAGVSQSPSNKVTEKGKDVELRCDPISGHTALYWYRQSLGQGLEFLIYFQGNSAPDKSGLPSDRFSAERTGGSVSTLTIQRTQQEDSAVYLCASSFSQDTEAFFGQGTRLTVV.